The clone carrying this T cell receptor beta chain was counted between two and nine times. The data were obtained in a study of patients and donors after allogeneic stem cell transplantation. V shed 1 base and J 6 bases; nucleotides not matched to a gene: 7. The germline V gene has CDR1 SGHVS and CDR2 FQNEAQ. The CDR3 contains 16 residues. One entry per CDR3 protein results from TCRdb running MiXCR on the RT-PCR reads. This table holds about a million distinct CDR3 sequences, approximately 18% found once. Sequenced sample: blood, either unsorted or a sorted T cell fraction (not recorded which). The chain joins TRBV7-8 to TRBJ2-1; 9 positions match TRBD2. The sequence came from a human donor who was either an allogeneic HSCT recipient or a stem cell or donor lymphocyte infusion donor (not recorded which). It is not recorded whose cells these are; they may come from a transplant donor. The CDR3 spells CASSLEWREGSNEQFF. For the CDR3, the DNA is TGTGCCAGCAGCTTAGAATGGCGGGAGGGCTCCAATGAGCAGTTCTTC.